A single sample is the source of the 21 T cell receptor beta chains below, sequenced in a study of response to subunit inactivated influenza vaccine. One entry per CDR3 protein, called by TCRdb with MiXCR from the RT-PCR reads. Here the sample spans fewer than 700,000 distinct CDR3 sequences, 10% to 15% being singletons. The starting material was PBMCs from blood, obtained 45 days after vaccination. Every receptor here comes from a man between 50 and 59 years old who received an inactivated influenza vaccine.

This clonotype came up many times. The chain carries TRBV12-3 or TRBV12-4 and TRBJ2-1; 9 positions match TRBD1. The CDR3 spans 14 residues. V lost 5 bases to trimming and J lost 8 bases; unmatched junction nucleotides: 7. CDR3 nucleotide sequence: TGTGCCAGCAGTCCCGGGACAGGGCTCTATGAGCAGTTCTTC. It specifies CASSPGTGLYEQFF.

The chain couples TRBV7-2 to TRBJ2-7; tentatively, D is TRBD2 (5 bases). Trimming stripped 5 bases from V and 0 bases from J, with 14 bases between. The CDR3 covers 15 residues. The V gene's germline CDR1 is SGHTA and CDR2 FQGNSA. The CDR3 region is CASSTVAGSSYEQYF. In nucleotides, the CDR3 is TGTGCCAGCAGCACAGTAGCTGGGAGCTCCTACGAGCAGTACTTC.

This clonotype was seen a few times. The V call is TRBV25-1, the J call TRBJ1-1, with D uncertain. This CDR3 contains 15 residues. Trimming cost V 5 bases and J 0 bases, with 13 bases left between them. CDR1 is MGHDK and CDR2 is SYGVNS in the germline V gene. This chain's CDR3 is CASSPRQVLNTEAFF. For the CDR3, the DNA is TGTGCCAGCAGTCCACGGCAGGTCTTGAACACTGAAGCTTTCTTT.

This clonotype has at least ten counts. The V call is TRBV20-1, the J call TRBJ1-1; 7 bases are shared with TRBD1. CDR3 size: 16 residues. CDR1 is DFQATT and CDR2 is SNEGSKA in the germline V gene (reference sequence). V trimming: 0 bases; J trimming: 4 bases; junction bases outside the gene matches: 11. CDR3 coding DNA: TGCAGTGCTAGAGATTTCAACAGGGGCAGAGGCACTGAAGCTTTCTTT. Its protein product is CSARDFNRGRGTEAFF.

This clonotype was seen repeatedly, ten times or more. The chain recombines TRBV4-2 with TRBJ2-3; a possible D gene is TRBD1 (6 bases). The CDR3 consists of 15 residues. The germline V and J ends were trimmed by 0 bases and 3 bases, with 10 bases remaining between them. Germline V gives CDR1 LGHNA, CDR2 YNFKEQ. The CDR3 here is CASSQDGDTTDTQYF. The CDR3 DNA sequence: TGTGCCAGCAGCCAAGACGGGGACACTACAGATACGCAGTATTTT.

This chain uses TRBV7-6 with TRBJ1-5; D remains unclear. The V gene lost 3 bases and the J gene lost 4 bases, with 13 bases spanning the gap. The CDR3 extends over 15 amino acids. CDR1 and CDR2 from the germline V gene are SGHVS and FNYEAQ. This chain's CDR3 is CASSLPGDGNQPQHF. The CDR3 nucleotides read TGTGCCAGCAGCTTGCCGGGCGATGGTAATCAGCCCCAGCATTTT.

The DNA of the CDR3 is TGTGCCAGCACCAAGGGGGGACTAGCGGCTCACGAGCAGTACTTC. This encodes CASTKGGLAAHEQYF. The chain couples TRBV7-9 to TRBJ2-7; 11 bases fit TRBD2. Germline V CDR1 and CDR2: SEHNR, FQNEAQ (reference sequence). The CDR3 has 15 residues. With V trimmed by 7 bases and J by 5 bases, 10 bases remained unmatched.

This clonotype was picked up a small number of times. V and J are TRBV20-1 and TRBJ1-1; tentatively, D is TRBD1 (6 bases). Between the trimmed V and J ends, which lost 2 bases and 10 bases, there was a span of 17 bases. Per germline, CDR1 DFQATT and CDR2 SNEGSKA (reference sequence). There are 13 residues in the CDR3. This chain's CDR3 is CSARLSQGFGAFF. The CDR3 DNA reads TGCAGTGCTAGACTCTCTCAGGGGTTCGGAGCTTTCTTT.

The gene calls are TRBV4-3 and TRBJ2-7; 9 bases match TRBD1. The germline CDR1 and CDR2 sequences are LGHNA and YSLEER. V shed 3 bases, J shed 0 bases, and the junction held 3 bases outside the gene matches. The CDR3 length is 15 residues. This chain's CDR3 is CASSHGQGFSYEQYF. The CDR3 DNA reads as TGCGCCAGCAGCCACGGACAGGGGTTCTCCTACGAGCAGTACTTC.

This clonotype occurred many times. This chain joins TRBV6-5 and TRBJ1-1, with 7 nucleotides matching TRBD1. This CDR3 contains 12 residues. Germline V gene data show CDR1 as MNHEY and CDR2 as SVGAGI. V shed 2 bases, J shed 8 bases, and the junction held 2 bases outside the gene matches. DNA for the CDR3: TGTGCCAGCAGTTACAGGGGGCAGGAAGCTTTCTTT. Its translation is CASSYRGQEAFF.

The V gene is TRBV11-2, the J gene TRBJ2-1; 9 nucleotides line up with TRBD2. The CDR3 is 15 amino acids. Germline trimming cut 5 bases from V and 4 bases from J; bases unmatched to any gene: 6. Germline V CDR1 and CDR2: SGHAT, FQNNGV. CDR3 coding DNA: TGTGCCAGCAGCCAGGTAGCGGGAGAATACAATGAGCAGTTCTTC. It is translated as CASSQVAGEYNEQFF.

This clonotype came up many times. This chain joins TRBV7-3 and TRBJ1-2, with D perhaps matching TRBD1 (5 bases). Germline assignment: CDR1 SGHTA and CDR2 FQGTGA. The CDR3 contains 13 residues. V was trimmed by 2 bases and J by 2 bases, leaving 6 bases between them. CDR3 bases: TGTGCCAGCAGCTTAGAGGGGAACTATGGCTACACCTTC. Its protein is CASSLEGNYGYTF.

This clonotype was picked up many times. V usage is TRBV5-5 and J usage is TRBJ1-2; weak D call: TRBD1 (5 bases). Germline loops: CDR1 SGHKS, CDR2 YYEKEE (reference sequence). CDR3 length: 14 amino acids. V lost 6 bases and J 4 bases, leaving 16 bases between the germline ends. The CDR3 bases are TGTGCCAGCACCCCGGGACCACAAACCTATGGCTACACCTTC. Translating gives CASTPGPQTYGYTF.

The V and J genes are TRBV7-2 and TRBJ2-7, with 9 positions matching TRBD2. The CDR3 consists of 15 residues. V was pared by 4 bases and J by 6 bases, with 10 bases of the junction left unmatched. The germline V gene has CDR1 SGHTA and CDR2 FQGNSA. The CDR3 DNA is TGTGCCAGCAGCTCGTTTGCGGGAGGGTTCTCCGAGCAGTACTTC. Translating gives CASSSFAGGFSEQYF.

There are a few counts of this clonotype. V is TRBV20-1 and J is TRBJ2-1, with 8 bases aligning to TRBD2. Germline V gives CDR1 DFQATT, CDR2 SNEGSKA (reference sequence). The trim removed 3 bases at V and 4 bases at J, leaving 8 bases unmatched. This CDR3 contains 15 residues. The DNA of the CDR3 is TGCAGTGCTAGTCCCAGCGGGAGTCATTACAATGAGCAGTTCTTC. It yields the protein CSASPSGSHYNEQFF.

Only a few counts were recorded for this clonotype. V and J are TRBV12-3 or TRBV12-4 and TRBJ2-5; 12 bases line up with TRBD2. V gave up 5 bases and J gave up 2 bases; unmatched junction bases: 6. The CDR3 spans 16 residues. The CDR3 region is CASSPASGRAQETQYF. Here the CDR3 DNA reads TGTGCCAGCAGTCCAGCTAGCGGGAGGGCACAAGAGACCCAGTACTTC.

The genes are TRBV7-3 and TRBJ2-3; TRBD2 aligns across 7 bases. Looked up from germline, CDR1 is SGHTA and CDR2 is FQGTGA. The CDR3 length is 16 residues. Trimming at V came to 4 bases and at J to 4 bases, leaving 11 bases not matched to a gene. The chain's CDR3 is CASSSRGGRGSDTQYF. The CDR3 DNA sequence: TGTGCCAGCAGCTCCCGGGGTGGGCGGGGGTCAGATACGCAGTATTTT.

Many counts were recorded for this clonotype. The chain couples TRBV20-1 to TRBJ2-7; D not certain. The CDR3 is 11 amino acids. Germline V gives CDR1 DFQATT, CDR2 SNEGSKA (reference sequence). The CDR3 loop is CSLYSSYEQYF. As DNA, the CDR3 is TGCAGCCTATACAGCTCCTACGAGCAGTACTTC.

The chain recombines TRBV5-6 with TRBJ2-7; D is unclear. CDR3 length: 14 amino acids. Germline-derived CDR1 and CDR2 are SGHDT and YYEEEE. Trimming removed 7 bases at V and 3 bases at J, with 17 bases between. The DNA of the CDR3 is TGTGCCAGCGGCTCCGGGCCCCCCTGCTACGAGCAGTACTTC. Protein: CASGSGPPCYEQYF.

This chain links TRBV3-1 with TRBJ2-5; 13 bases map to TRBD2. This CDR3 comprises 18 residues. Germline loops: CDR1 LGHDT, CDR2 YNNKEL (reference sequence). After removal of 0 bases from V and 5 bases from J, the junction contained 9 bases not matched to a gene. The CDR3, as DNA: TGTGCCAGCAGCCAAGATCTAACTAGCGGGAGGGCTAGGGAGACCCAGTACTTC. Protein sequence: CASSQDLTSGRARETQYF.

The chain joins TRBV11-2 to TRBJ1-4; TRBD1 aligns across 11 bases. From germline, CDR1 is SGHAT and CDR2 FQNNGV. Trimming cost V 5 bases and J 2 bases; bases outside gene matches: 4. The CDR3 has 16 residues. As DNA, the CDR3 is TGTGCCAGCAGCGATGGACAGGGGGCGACTAATGAAAAACTGTTTTTT. Amino acids: CASSDGQGATNEKLFF.